The 20 T cell receptor beta chains below come from one sample, sequenced in a study of blood T cell repertoires in COVID-19. Clones were sequenced by immunoSEQ multiplex PCR, and TCRdb holds only the in-frame ones, with some missing. The data contain about 250,000 clones, 86% of them singletons. Sequencing was performed on peripheral blood. Every receptor here comes from an older woman who had recovered from COVID-19.

DNA of the CDR3: TGCGCCAGCAGCCAAGTAGGGAGGGGTCCCGGAAACACCATATATTTT. Translation gives CASSQVGRGPGNTIYF. The chain employs TRBV4-1 and TRBJ1-3; D perhaps matches TRBD1 (5 bases). Germline V gene lookup returns CDR1 MGHRA and CDR2 YSYEKL. This CDR3 is 16 amino acids long. V was clipped by 1 base and J by 4 bases, with 14 bases between them.

The chain combines TRBV4-2 with TRBJ1-3, with D unresolved. The CDR3 length is 18 residues. V lost 4 bases to trimming and J lost 2 bases, with 21 bases between them. Germline V lookup: CDR1 LGHNA, CDR2 YNFKEQ. CDR3 loop: CASSPLVGPSAPGNTIYF. CDR3 in DNA: TGTGCCAGCAGCCCCCTTGTTGGGCCCTCGGCTCCTGGAAACACCATATATTTT.

The chain recombines TRBV6-5 with TRBJ1-4; no reliable D call. Trimming cost V 7 bases and J 6 bases, with 15 bases left between them. This CDR3 region has 14 residues. Germline CDR1 is MNHEY and CDR2 is SVGAGI. The CDR3 protein is CASNFRETYEKLFF. The DNA for the CDR3 is TGTGCCAGCAACTTTCGGGAGACCTATGAAAAACTGTTTTTT.

The genes are TRBV5-1 and TRBJ1-6; possible D gene TRBD1, 5 bases. CDR3 size: 17 residues. Germline-derived CDR1 and CDR2 are SGHRS and YFSETQ. V was shortened by 4 bases and J by 6 bases, with 20 bases between the two germline ends. CDR3 in amino acids: CASSLEAQGALNSPLHF. The CDR3 DNA reads TGCGCCAGCAGCCTGGAGGCGCAGGGCGCCCTTAATTCACCCCTCCACTTT.

This clone was counted only a few times. The genes are TRBV11-2 and TRBJ1-1, with 8 bases that match TRBD1. Trimming at V came to 1 base and at J to 4 bases, leaving 2 bases not matched to a gene. Germline V CDR1 and CDR2: SGHAT, FQNNGV. There are 14 residues in the CDR3. The chain's CDR3 is CASSLGTGPTEAFF. DNA of the CDR3: TGTGCCAGCAGCTTAGGGACAGGGCCCACTGAAGCTTTCTTT.

This chain connects TRBV6-6 to TRBJ2-1; 12 bases agree with TRBD2. The CDR3 sequence is 16 residues long. Germline CDR1 is MNHNY and CDR2 is SVGAGI (reference sequence). With 0 bases clipped from V and 6 bases from J, the junction kept 3 bases outside the gene matches. The CDR3 sequence: CASSYSTSGGPNEQFF. CDR3 bases: TGTGCCAGCAGTTACTCGACTAGCGGGGGTCCCAATGAGCAGTTCTTC.

The chain has TRBV28 and TRBJ1-2; D unclear. CDR1 and CDR2 (germline): MDHEN, SYDVKM. The CDR3 contains 12 residues. With 1 base removed from V and 8 bases from J, the gap between germline ends came to 8 bases. The CDR3 reads CASSLSSHGYTF. The DNA for the CDR3 is TGTGCCAGCAGTTTATCTAGCCACGGCTACACCTTC.

The gene calls are TRBV5-1 and TRBJ1-1; a possible D gene is TRBD1 (5 bases). The CDR3 contains 15 residues. The germline gives CDR1 SGHRS, CDR2 YFSETQ. Trimming took off 6 bases at V and 3 bases at J, with 18 bases between the two ends. The CDR3 sequence is CASTKESQGHTEAFF. The DNA for the CDR3 is TGCGCCAGCACCAAAGAGAGTCAGGGTCACACTGAAGCTTTCTTT. Based on the CDR3 plus reference TRBV5-1 and TRBJ1-1, the full variable domain is KAGVTQTPRYLIKTRGQQVTLSCSPISGHRSVSWYQQTPGQGLQFLFEYFSETQRNKGNFPGRFSGRQFSNSRSEMNVSTLELGDSALYLCASTKESQGHTEAFFGQGTRLTVV.

This chain connects TRBV3-1 (or the pseudogene TRBV3-2) to TRBJ1-1, with TRBD1 identical over 8 bases. The CDR3 has 15 residues. The V gene's germline CDR1 is LGHDT and CDR2 YNNKEL (reference sequence). The trim removed 3 bases at V and 1 base at J, leaving 4 bases unmatched. The CDR3 DNA is TGTGCCAGCAGCCAGGCCGGGACAGGGAACACTGAAGCTTTCTTT. The encoded protein is CASSQAGTGNTEAFF.

This clone was found once. The V gene is TRBV5-5, the J gene TRBJ1-5, with D hard to call. V was shortened by 0 bases and J by 5 bases, with 9 bases between the two germline ends. Germline CDR1 is SGHKS and CDR2 is YYEKEE (reference sequence). This CDR3 region has 14 residues. In DNA, the CDR3 is TGTGCCAGCAGCTTGGGGGGAGGCTATCAGCCCCAGCATTTT. This codes for CASSLGGGYQPQHF.

The rearrangement links TRBV5-1 to TRBJ2-3, with a tentative D call TRBD2 (5 bases). CDR3 length: 14 amino acids. The germline V gene has CDR1 SGHRS and CDR2 YFSETQ. The ends were cut back, 1 base at V and 9 bases at J, with 15 bases in the middle. CDR3 amino acids: CASSLRTEVKTQYF. The CDR3 nucleotides read TGCGCCAGCAGCTTGCGGACTGAAGTGAAAACGCAGTATTTT.

The J gene is TRBJ2-5, the V gene TRBV29-1, with TRBD1 identical over 8 bases. In germline, CDR1 is SQVTM, CDR2 ANQGSEA. The CDR3 sequence is 13 residues long. Trimming cost V 7 bases and J 2 bases; bases outside gene matches: 6. The CDR3 DNA is TGCAGCGCCACCAGGACAGGGCAAGAGACCCAGTACTTC. It encodes CSATRTGQETQYF.

V gene TRBV7-3 combines with J gene TRBJ2-1; the match to TRBD1 covers 8 bases. The CDR3 runs 16 residues. V shed 5 bases, J shed 5 bases, and the junction held 11 bases outside the gene matches. Germline V gene data show CDR1 as SGHTA and CDR2 as FQGTGA. The CDR3 protein is CASSPGGQGWNNEQFF. The DNA of the CDR3 is TGTGCCAGCAGCCCCGGAGGACAGGGCTGGAACAATGAGCAGTTCTTC.

The chain joins TRBV19 to TRBJ2-2; D might be TRBD2 (5 bases). The CDR3 extends over 13 amino acids. Germline V gives CDR1 LNHDA, CDR2 SQIVND (reference sequence). V dropped 7 bases and J dropped 5 bases, with 11 bases sitting between them. CDR3 sequence (DNA): TGTGCCAGTATAGTGGGAGTTACCGGGGAGCTGTTTTTT. Protein product: CASIVGVTGELFF.

V is TRBV6-5 and J is TRBJ1-4; D remains unclear. Deletions cut 0 bases from V and 11 bases from J, with 19 bases between. The CDR3 has 16 amino acids. The germline gives CDR1 MNHEY, CDR2 SVGAGI. The CDR3 is CASSYSLERVRSKLFF. The CDR3 DNA reads TGTGCCAGCAGTTACTCCCTCGAGAGGGTGCGTAGTAAACTGTTTTTT.

This chain connects TRBV7-2 to TRBJ2-4, with D perhaps TRBD1 (6 bases). This CDR3 comprises 13 residues. The germline V and J ends were trimmed by 5 bases and 7 bases, with 12 bases remaining between them. Per germline, CDR1 SGHTA and CDR2 FQGNSA. CDR3 in DNA: TGTGCCAGCAGCCTAACAGGGTTCAACATTCAGTACTTC. Translated: CASSLTGFNIQYF.

CDR3 sequence (DNA): TGTGCCAGCGGTCGCCGGGCTAGCGGGGCGAATGAGCAGTTCTTC. Translating it yields CASGRRASGANEQFF. The chain couples TRBV6-5 to TRBJ2-1; 9 nucleotides agree with TRBD2. Per germline, CDR1 MNHEY and CDR2 SVGAGI. This CDR3 is built from 15 residues. V shed 8 bases, J shed 7 bases, and the junction held 12 bases outside the gene matches.

V gene TRBV7-9 combines with J gene TRBJ1-3; no clear D gene. The CDR3 runs 12 residues. The germline V gene encodes CDR1 SEHNR and CDR2 FQNEAQ (reference sequence). With 11 bases removed from V and 7 bases from J, the gap between germline ends came to 15 bases. Here the CDR3 DNA reads TGTGCCGGCCTCTCACCCTGGAACACCATATATTTT. Protein sequence: CAGLSPWNTIYF.

This chain links TRBV28 with TRBJ1-6, with a possible D match to TRBD1 (5 bases). V lost 2 bases, J lost 12 bases, and 14 bases lay in between. This CDR3 contains 14 residues. Germline loops: CDR1 MDHEN, CDR2 SYDVKM. Here the CDR3 reads CASSLGGTNEPLHF. In DNA form, the CDR3 reads TGTGCCAGCAGTTTAGGAGGGACTAATGAACCCCTCCACTTT.

This clone was detected once. The rearrangement uses TRBV2 and TRBJ1-3, with D perhaps matching TRBD1 (5 bases). The length of the CDR3 is 15 residues. Germline V lookup: CDR1 SNHLY, CDR2 FYNNEI. The V end was cut by 3 bases, the J end by 2 bases, with 11 bases between. CDR3 protein: CASSETVWAGNTIYF. CDR3 nucleotides: TGTGCCAGCAGTGAGACAGTCTGGGCTGGAAACACCATATATTTT.